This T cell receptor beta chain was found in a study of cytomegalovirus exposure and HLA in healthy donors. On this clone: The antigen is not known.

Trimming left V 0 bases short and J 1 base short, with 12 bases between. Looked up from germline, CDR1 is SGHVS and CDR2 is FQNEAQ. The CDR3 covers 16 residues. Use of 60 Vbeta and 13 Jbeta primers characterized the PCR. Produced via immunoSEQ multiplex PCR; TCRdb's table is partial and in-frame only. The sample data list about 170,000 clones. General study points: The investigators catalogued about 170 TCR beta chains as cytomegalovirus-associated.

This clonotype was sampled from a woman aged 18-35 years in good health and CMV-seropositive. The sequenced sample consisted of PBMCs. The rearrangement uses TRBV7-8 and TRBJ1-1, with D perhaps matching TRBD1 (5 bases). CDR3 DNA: TGTGCCAGCAGCTTAGCCCGAACCGGGGGGAACACTGAAGCTTTCTTT. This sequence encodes CASSLARTGGNTEAFF.